This T cell receptor (beta chain) was retrieved from a study of T-cell reconstitution after alpha-beta-depleted transplantation in children (dated by TCRdb to the mid-2010s). Notes on the research overall: Using TCR repertoire profiling, the study followed T-cell immune reconstitution in a quantitative way in children after TCRalphabeta/CD19-depleted allogeneic hematopoietic cell transplantation.

Receptor libraries were prepared by PCR. Sequenced using an Illumina HiSeq 2500. TCR library preparation used molecular barcoding, with unique molecular identifiers applied to normalize quantification of the TCRbeta repertoire. TCRdb's own reprocessing of the public reads used fastp at Q25 and MiXCR and kept productive beta chains. Merged by CDR3 protein, the rows form single entries marked with the most common genes and DNA. Recorded for this sample are about 92,000 distinct CDR3 sequences; more than 9% of them occurred a single time. In total, the top ten clones hold approximately 15% of the sample. This clonotype was counted ten times or more. The target of this receptor is not known. Within one base of it there is no much larger clone, and no base qualities were kept. The CDR3, from cysteine to phenylalanine, totals 12 residues. Kept here is only the CDR3 DNA, which spans 36 bases and is read in frame from base 1. The germline V gene provides CDR1 ENHRY and CDR2 SYGVKD. V gives up 8 bases and J gives up 3 bases, and the segment between their germline ends measures 10 bases.

The receptor comes from a human donor who donated a stem cell graft to a child with inherited bone marrow failure. Sequencing was performed on PBMCs from the stem cell graft donor, taken from the stem cell graft. The chain is made from TRBV10-3 and TRBJ1-1; the D gene is not confidently resolved. The DNA is TGTGCCATCGCCCGGGCCCACACTGAAGCTTTCTTT. It translates to CAIARAHTEAFF.